Reported below is one T cell receptor beta chain. Its antigen remains unidentified. Data came from immunoSEQ multiplex PCR; TCRdb stores just in-frame clones and leaves some out. The table has millions of clones, 85% to 95% seen once; the top ten hold 0.13%. V lost 5 bases to trimming and J lost 3 bases, with 15 bases between them. Looked up from germline, CDR1 is SGHTA and CDR2 is FQGNSA. The CDR3 has 15 residues. CD4+ cell separation produced CD45RA+ naive and CD45RA-negative memory subsets. This entry comes from a study of shared clonotypes between healthy human individuals. Overall study context: Those who served as donors were a couple of women and a few men between the ages of 18 and 49.

Study outcomes and limitations: Across subsets, estimated richness was generally greater for naive than for memory populations.

Sequencing input: naive CD4+ T cells sorted from blood. As for subset: CD45RA+ positively selected. The chain recombines TRBV7-2 with TRBJ2-3, with TRBD1 as a possible D gene (5 bases). This sequence originates from a man aged 18 to 30 in good health. The CDR3 DNA reads as TGTGCCAGCAGCCGAAATTCTAGGGGAACAGATACGCAGTATTTT. Translating gives CASSRNSRGTDTQYF.